The present T cell receptor (beta chain) was sequenced within a study of CXCR3-negative and CXCR3-positive naive CD8 T cells. Study conclusions and caveats: The study found comparably high diversity in both naive subsets and much lower diversity in memory CD8+ cells. Comparison of naive subsets found surface CD5 to be comparable, and TCR strength was inferred on the basis of TRB CDR3 properties. With respect to TRBV-TRBJ usage, naive CXCR3-negative and CXCR3-positive cells were similar; memory differed.

Every CD8+ T cell subset underwent triplicate sorting at some 280,000 cells apiece. UMI labels and 5' RACE were used to prepare the TRB cDNA libraries. One entry per CDR3 protein, without DNA, is what TCRdb gives after re-calling the 5' RACE reads. This sample's table has approximately 45,000 distinct CDR3 sequences. This CDR3 is 13 amino acids long. Germline V lookup: CDR1 MRHNA, CDR2 SNTAGT. Measured by frequency, this clonotype is medium-sized. Its matching antigen is unknown. This chain joins TRBV6-4 and TRBJ2-2. The receptor comes from a human donor in good health. Some clones in this sample may be carry-over from other donors' samples. Sequences were obtained from memory CD8+ T cells from blood. The CDR3: CASSDGETGELFF.